Below are 24 T cell receptor beta chains sequenced from a single sample in a study of blood T cell repertoires in COVID-19. Data came from immunoSEQ multiplex PCR; TCRdb stores just in-frame clones and leaves some out. There are 15,000 to 20,000 clones in the sample; around 85% occur only once, and about 15% lies in the top ten. Sequencing was carried out using peripheral blood. The receptor set was obtained from a man in his forties with active or convalescent COVID-19.

The genes are TRBV5-6 and TRBJ1-6, with TRBD1 matching 7 bases. CDR1 is SGHDT and CDR2 is YYEEEE in the germline V gene. Germline trimming cut 4 bases from V and 5 bases from J; bases unmatched to any gene: 6. This CDR3 has 15 residues. In nucleotides, the CDR3 is TGTGCCAGCAGCATGTTGACAGGGAATAATTCACCCCTCCACTTT. Translating it yields CASSMLTGNNSPLHF.

This rearrangement joins TRBV5-1 to TRBJ2-7, with 8 positions matching TRBD1. Trimming cost V 4 bases and J 13 bases; bases outside gene matches: 25. Germline V lookup: CDR1 SGHRS, CDR2 YFSETQ. The length of the CDR3 is 17 residues. The CDR3 region is CASSPRSLMRTGTTGYF. DNA of the CDR3: TGCGCCAGCAGCCCCCGAAGTCTTATGAGGACAGGGACCACCGGATACTTC.

The rearrangement links TRBV5-1 to TRBJ2-3; D is possibly TRBD1 (5 bases). CDR3 length: 13 amino acids. Germline loops: CDR1 SGHRS, CDR2 YFSETQ. V was shortened by 1 base and J by 4 bases, with 7 bases between the two germline ends. CDR3 region: CASSLLGPDTQYF. CDR3 coding DNA: TGCGCCAGCAGCTTGCTGGGGCCAGATACGCAGTATTTT.

The chain is built from TRBV5-1 and TRBJ2-7, with TRBD1 matching 11 bases. The V and J ends lost 3 bases and 9 bases, in that order; junction bases with no gene match: 8. The CDR3 spans 14 residues. Germline CDR1 reads SGHRS; CDR2 reads YFSETQ. The CDR3 DNA sequence: TGCGCCAGCAGCTCAACCGGGACAGGGGGTGTGCAGTACTTC. This codes for CASSSTGTGGVQYF.

This clone has just one count. V gene TRBV19 combines with J gene TRBJ2-3; 7 bases agree with TRBD2. This CDR3 has 14 amino acids. After removal of 3 bases from V and 6 bases from J, the junction contained 6 bases not matched to a gene. Germline V gives CDR1 LNHDA, CDR2 SQIVND (reference sequence). DNA for the CDR3: TGTGCCAGTAGTATTGCTAGCGGTACGGATACGCAGTATTTT. This gives the protein CASSIASGTDTQYF.

The rearrangement uses TRBV27 and TRBJ2-7, with D perhaps matching TRBD1 (6 bases). CDR1 is MNHEY, CDR2 SMNVEV, per germline (reference sequence). Trimming removed 4 bases from V and 0 bases from J, with 10 bases in between. CDR3 length: 14 amino acids. The CDR3 nucleotides read TGTGCCAGCAGTTCACAGGGATCCTCCTACGAGCAGTACTTC. Its translation: CASSSQGSSYEQYF.

The CDR3 loop reads CAISEVGGKRNEQYF. DNA for the CDR3: TGTGCCATCAGTGAGGTTGGAGGGAAAAGAAACGAGCAGTACTTC. The gene calls are TRBV10-3 and TRBJ2-7; tentatively, D is TRBD2 (6 bases). This CDR3 is built from 15 residues. V lost 2 bases, J lost 5 bases, and 16 bases lay in between. The germline V gene encodes CDR1 ENHRY and CDR2 SYGVKD.

The chain recombines TRBV30 with TRBJ1-2; D unclear. Trimming removed 1 base at V and 10 bases at J, with 10 bases between. Germline V gene data show CDR1 as GTSNPN and CDR2 as SVGIG (reference sequence). The CDR3 totals 11 residues. CDR3 DNA sequence: TGTGCCTGGAGTGGAATAGCAGTCTACACCTTC. It encodes CAWSGIAVYTF.

CDR3 nucleotides: TGTGCCAGCTCCGGTCTAGCTTCAACTAATGAAAAACTGTTTTTT. It yields the protein CASSGLASTNEKLFF. The chain recombines TRBV2 with TRBJ1-4; D gene uncertain. Per germline, CDR1 SNHLY and CDR2 FYNNEI. Trimming left V 8 bases short and J 0 bases short, with 13 bases between. The CDR3 spans 15 residues.

The chain recombines TRBV9 with TRBJ1-5, with D unclear. Per germline, CDR1 SGDLS and CDR2 YYNGEE. The CDR3 totals 14 residues. V was pared by 4 bases and J by 2 bases, with 10 bases between. The CDR3 DNA follows: TGTGCCAGCAGCCCGAGCGGCGGCAATCAGCCCCAGCATTTT. As protein: CASSPSGGNQPQHF.

The V and J genes are TRBV6-5 and TRBJ2-5; 9 bases match TRBD2. Trimming cost V 7 bases and J 9 bases; bases outside gene matches: 12. Per germline, CDR1 MNHEY and CDR2 SVGAGI. The CDR3 spans 14 residues. This CDR3 is CASTGLAGSAAQYF. Written as DNA, the CDR3 is TGTGCCAGCACGGGCCTAGCGGGGTCTGCGGCCCAGTACTTC.

J is TRBJ1-6 and V is TRBV6-6, with D unresolved. CDR3 length equals 16 residues. CDR1 and CDR2 (germline): MNHNY, SVGAGI (reference sequence). V was clipped by 4 bases and J by 10 bases, with 20 bases between them. The CDR3 spells CASSLSGAAAGSPLHF. DNA for the CDR3: TGTGCCAGCAGTTTATCAGGCGCAGCAGCGGGGTCACCCCTCCACTTT.

The chain carries TRBV24-1 and TRBJ2-2; 11 nucleotides align to TRBD1. CDR1 is KGHDR, CDR2 SFDVKD, per germline. V gave up 4 bases and J gave up 7 bases; unmatched junction bases: 10. The length of the CDR3 is 17 residues. In nucleotides, the CDR3 is TGTGCCACCAGTGACTCAATGGACAGGGGGCTTGGCGGGGAGCTGTTTTTT. Residues: CATSDSMDRGLGGELFF.

The rearrangement uses TRBV10-3 and TRBJ1-4; the match to TRBD1 covers 8 bases. The J segment lost 4 bases and the V segment lost 11 bases, leaving 6 bases of the junction unmatched. The germline V gene has CDR1 ENHRY and CDR2 SYGVKD. The CDR3 sequence is 13 residues long. The CDR3 DNA sequence: TGTGCCGCACGACAGGGGCTTAATGAAAAACTGTTTTTT. Amino acid sequence: CAARQGLNEKLFF.

This chain connects TRBV28 to TRBJ1-1; no definite D call. Germline CDR1 is MDHEN and CDR2 is SYDVKM. CDR3 length: 12 amino acids. Trimming pared 1 base from V and 7 bases from J, leaving 7 bases between. This CDR3 is CASSLYRNEAFF. CDR3 sequence (DNA): TGTGCCAGCAGTTTATATCGTAATGAAGCTTTCTTT.

This clone was seen only a few times. The chain joins TRBV2 to TRBJ1-2; TRBD1 agrees at 8 bases. The V gene end was trimmed by 10 bases and the J gene end by 7 bases; junction bases not matched to a gene: 8. CDR3 size: 12 residues. CDR1 SNHLY and CDR2 FYNNEI come from the germline V gene. The CDR3 region is CATGQGSGGYTF. The CDR3 nucleotides read TGTGCCACCGGACAGGGTAGCGGTGGCTACACCTTC.

This sequence joins TRBV11-2 and TRBJ2-3; tentatively, D is TRBD2 (7 bases). The V gene's germline CDR1 is SGHAT and CDR2 FQNNGV. Trimming pared 0 bases from V and 5 bases from J, leaving 18 bases between. This CDR3 has 17 amino acids. The CDR3 protein is CASSLDIKGGGGDTQYF. CDR3 bases: TGTGCCAGCAGCTTAGATATCAAGGGCGGGGGCGGAGATACGCAGTATTTT.

There are a few counts of this clone. This chain joins TRBV2 and TRBJ1-3; D possibly corresponds to TRBD1 (5 bases). The CDR3 loop spans 15 amino acids. V dropped 5 bases and J dropped 0 bases, with 11 bases sitting between them. The germline CDR1 and CDR2 sequences are SNHLY and FYNNEI. In nucleotides, the CDR3 is TGTGCCAGCAGTCTTGACAGAGGCTCTGGAAACACCATATATTTT. It encodes CASSLDRGSGNTIYF.

V is TRBV18 and J is TRBJ1-4; 7 bases match TRBD1. Germline V lookup: CDR1 KGHSH, CDR2 LQKENI. Unmatched junction bases numbered 2, after V lost 5 bases and J lost 2 bases. The CDR3 has 14 amino acids. In DNA, the CDR3 is TGTGCCAGCTCATCGGGACAGACTAATGAAAAACTGTTTTTT. It codes for CASSSGQTNEKLFF. Supplemented by reference TRBV18 and TRBJ1-4, the full variable domain reads NAGVMQNPRHLVRRRGQEARLRCSPMKGHSHVYWYRQLPEEGLKFMVYLQKENIIDESGMPKERFSAEFPKEGPSILRIQQVVRGDSAAYFCASSSGQTNEKLFFGSGTQLSVL.

This chain links TRBV5-1 with TRBJ1-2; D perhaps matches TRBD1 (6 bases). Germline V gene sequence: CDR1 SGHRS, CDR2 YFSETQ. This CDR3 is 17 amino acids long. V was pared by 3 bases and J by 4 bases, with 22 bases between. CDR3 amino acids: CASSSPVTGLIGYGYTF. CDR3 in DNA: TGCGCCAGCAGCTCACCCGTTACAGGGCTCATCGGCTATGGCTACACCTTC.

The chain links TRBV5-1 to TRBJ1-1; 10 nucleotides agree with TRBD1. V gave up 3 bases and J gave up 7 bases; unmatched junction bases: 12. The CDR3 is made up of 16 amino acids. CDR1 and CDR2 from the germline V gene are SGHRS and YFSETQ. CDR3 nucleotide sequence: TGCGCCAGCAGCTGGGGGGACAGGGGCGTCCCCCGTGAAGCTTTCTTT. The encoded protein is CASSWGDRGVPREAFF.

This clone came up once. This chain joins TRBV30 and TRBJ2-4, with D perhaps matching TRBD2 (7 bases). V lost 4 bases to trimming and J lost 7 bases, with 14 bases between them. From germline, CDR1 is GTSNPN and CDR2 SVGIG (reference sequence). The CDR3 consists of 13 residues. The CDR3 here is CAWTAGAGNIQYF. As DNA, the CDR3 is TGTGCCTGGACCGCGGGGGCCGGGAACATTCAGTACTTC.

The rearrangement links TRBV18 to TRBJ1-4; 7 bases fit TRBD1. From germline, CDR1 is KGHSH and CDR2 LQKENI. The CDR3 has 14 residues. V shed 4 bases and J 4 bases; nucleotides not matched to a gene: 3. The CDR3 sequence is CASSQTGNNEKLFF. The DNA for the CDR3 is TGTGCCAGCTCACAGACAGGGAATAATGAAAAACTGTTTTTT. Combining the CDR3 with reference TRBV18 and TRBJ1-4 gives the whole variable domain NAGVMQNPRHLVRRRGQEARLRCSPMKGHSHVYWYRQLPEEGLKFMVYLQKENIIDESGMPKERFSAEFPKEGPSILRIQQVVRGDSAAYFCASSQTGNNEKLFFGSGTQLSVL.

This sequence joins TRBV6-5 and TRBJ2-4; 9 bases align to TRBD1. CDR3 length: 15 amino acids. The trim removed 2 bases at V and 6 bases at J, leaving 5 bases unmatched. Germline values: CDR1 MNHEY, CDR2 SVGAGI. CDR3 nucleotide sequence: TGTGCCAGCAGTTACGGGACAGGGACGGGAAACATTCAGTACTTC. Encoded protein: CASSYGTGTGNIQYF.